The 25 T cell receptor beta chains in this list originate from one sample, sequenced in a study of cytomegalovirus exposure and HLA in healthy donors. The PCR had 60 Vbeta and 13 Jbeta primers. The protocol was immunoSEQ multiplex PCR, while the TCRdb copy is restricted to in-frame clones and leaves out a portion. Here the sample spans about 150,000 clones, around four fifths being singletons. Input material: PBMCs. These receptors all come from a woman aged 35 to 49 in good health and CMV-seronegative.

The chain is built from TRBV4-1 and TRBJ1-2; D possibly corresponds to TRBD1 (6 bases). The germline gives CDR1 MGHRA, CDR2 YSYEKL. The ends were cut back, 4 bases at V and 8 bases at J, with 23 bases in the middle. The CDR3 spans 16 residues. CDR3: CASSRVQGFFNVGYTF. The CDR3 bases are TGCGCCAGCAGCCGGGTACAGGGTTTTTTTAATGTCGGCTACACCTTC.

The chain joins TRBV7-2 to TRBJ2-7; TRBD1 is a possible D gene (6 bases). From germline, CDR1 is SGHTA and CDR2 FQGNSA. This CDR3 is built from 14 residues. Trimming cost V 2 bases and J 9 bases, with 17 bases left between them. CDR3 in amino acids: CASSLSGGGRGQYF. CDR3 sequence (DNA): TGTGCCAGCAGCTTAAGTGGGGGTGGCAGGGGGCAGTACTTC.

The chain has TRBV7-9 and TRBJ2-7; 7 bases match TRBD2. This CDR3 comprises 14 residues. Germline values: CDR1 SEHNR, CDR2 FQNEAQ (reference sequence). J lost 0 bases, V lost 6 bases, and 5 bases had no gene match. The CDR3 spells CASRSPSGSYEQYF. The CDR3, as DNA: TGTGCCAGCAGATCTCCTAGCGGCTCCTACGAGCAGTACTTC.

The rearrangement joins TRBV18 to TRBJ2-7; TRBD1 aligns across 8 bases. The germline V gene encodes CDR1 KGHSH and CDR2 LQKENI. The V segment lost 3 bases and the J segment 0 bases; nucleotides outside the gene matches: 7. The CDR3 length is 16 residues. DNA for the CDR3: TGTGCCAGCTCACCGTATTCGGGGACAGGCTCCTACGAGCAGTACTTC. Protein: CASSPYSGTGSYEQYF.

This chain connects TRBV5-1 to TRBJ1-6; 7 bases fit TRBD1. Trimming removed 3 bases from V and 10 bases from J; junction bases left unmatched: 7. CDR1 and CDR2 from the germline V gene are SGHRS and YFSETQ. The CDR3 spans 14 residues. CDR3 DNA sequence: TGCGCCAGCAGCTATGACAGGGTAGGCTCACCCCTCCACTTT. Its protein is CASSYDRVGSPLHF.

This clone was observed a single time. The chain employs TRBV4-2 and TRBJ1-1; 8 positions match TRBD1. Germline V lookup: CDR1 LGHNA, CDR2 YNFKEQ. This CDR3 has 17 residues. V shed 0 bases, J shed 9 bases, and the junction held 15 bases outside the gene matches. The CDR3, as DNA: TGTGCCAGCAGCCAAGATCTTGACAGGGGACAAAGGGAGAAAGCTTTCTTT. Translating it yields CASSQDLDRGQREKAFF.

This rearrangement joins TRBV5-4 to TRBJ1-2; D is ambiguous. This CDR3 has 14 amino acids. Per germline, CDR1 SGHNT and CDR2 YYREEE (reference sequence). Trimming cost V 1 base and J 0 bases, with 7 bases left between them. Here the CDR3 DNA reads TGTGCCAGCAGCTTGTCTTACTCTAACTATGGCTACACCTTC. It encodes CASSLSYSNYGYTF.

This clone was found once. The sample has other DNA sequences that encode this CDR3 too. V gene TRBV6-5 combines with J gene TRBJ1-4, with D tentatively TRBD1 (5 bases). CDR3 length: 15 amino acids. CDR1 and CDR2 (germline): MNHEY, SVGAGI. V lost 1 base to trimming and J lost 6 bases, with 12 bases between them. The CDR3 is CASSYLGQGYEKLFF. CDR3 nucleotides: TGTGCCAGCAGTTACTTGGGGCAGGGATATGAAAAACTGTTTTTT.

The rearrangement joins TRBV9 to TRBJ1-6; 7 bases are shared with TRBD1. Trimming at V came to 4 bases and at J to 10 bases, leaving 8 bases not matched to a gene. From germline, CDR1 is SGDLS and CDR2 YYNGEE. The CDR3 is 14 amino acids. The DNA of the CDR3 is TGTGCCAGCAGCTCCGGACAGGTGATGTCACCCCTCCACTTT. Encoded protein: CASSSGQVMSPLHF.

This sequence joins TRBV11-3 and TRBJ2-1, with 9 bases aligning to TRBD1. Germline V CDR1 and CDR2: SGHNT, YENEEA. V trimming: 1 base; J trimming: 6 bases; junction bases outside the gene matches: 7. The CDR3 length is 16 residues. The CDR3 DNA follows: TGTGCCAGCAGCTTAGGGGACAGGGCGGGGCGCAATGAGCAGTTCTTC. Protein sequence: CASSLGDRAGRNEQFF.

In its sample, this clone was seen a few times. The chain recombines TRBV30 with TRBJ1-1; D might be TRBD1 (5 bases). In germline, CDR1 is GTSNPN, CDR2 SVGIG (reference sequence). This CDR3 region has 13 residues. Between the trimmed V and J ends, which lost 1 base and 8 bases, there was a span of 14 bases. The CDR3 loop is CAWSAQTVKEAFF. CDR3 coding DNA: TGTGCCTGGAGTGCACAGACAGTAAAAGAAGCTTTCTTT.

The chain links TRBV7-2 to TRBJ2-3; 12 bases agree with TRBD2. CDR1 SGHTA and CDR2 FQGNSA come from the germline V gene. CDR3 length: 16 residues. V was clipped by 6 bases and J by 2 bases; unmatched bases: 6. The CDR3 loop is CASSRTSGGNTDTQYF. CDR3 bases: TGTGCCAGCAGTAGAACTAGCGGGGGGAACACAGATACGCAGTATTTT.

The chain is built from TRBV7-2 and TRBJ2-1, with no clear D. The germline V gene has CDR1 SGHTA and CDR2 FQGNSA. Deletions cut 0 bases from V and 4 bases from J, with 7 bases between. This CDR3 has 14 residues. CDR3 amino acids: CASSLARDYNEQFF. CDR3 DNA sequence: TGTGCCAGCAGCTTAGCTCGAGATTACAATGAGCAGTTCTTC.

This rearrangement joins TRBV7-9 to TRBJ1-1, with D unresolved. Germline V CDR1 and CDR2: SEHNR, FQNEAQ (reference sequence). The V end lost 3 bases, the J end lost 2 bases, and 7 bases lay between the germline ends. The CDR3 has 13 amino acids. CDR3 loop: CASSFQSNTEAFF. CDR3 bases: TGTGCCAGCAGCTTCCAGTCAAACACTGAAGCTTTCTTT.

The CDR3 coding sequence is TGCGCCAGCAGCTGGGAGACAGGGGGCTTGGGGATGAACACTGAAGCTTTCTTT. Protein sequence: CASSWETGGLGMNTEAFF. The chain employs TRBV5-1 and TRBJ1-1, with 10 bases fitting TRBD1. CDR1 SGHRS and CDR2 YFSETQ come from the germline V gene. V trimming: 3 bases; J trimming: 0 bases; junction bases outside the gene matches: 11. This CDR3 region has 18 residues.

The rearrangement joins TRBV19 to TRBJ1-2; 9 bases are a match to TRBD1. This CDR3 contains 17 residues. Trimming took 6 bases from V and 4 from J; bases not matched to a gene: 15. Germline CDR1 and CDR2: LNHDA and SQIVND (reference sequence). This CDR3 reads CASRFLGQGQDPYGYTF. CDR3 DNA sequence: TGTGCCAGTAGGTTCCTCGGACAGGGGCAAGACCCCTATGGCTACACCTTC. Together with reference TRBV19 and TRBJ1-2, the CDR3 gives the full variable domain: DGGITQSPKYLFRKEGQNVTLSCEQNLNHDAMYWYRQDPGQGLRLIYYSQIVNDFQKGDIAEGYSVSREKKESFPLTVTSAQKNPTAFYLCASRFLGQGQDPYGYTFGSGTRLTVV.

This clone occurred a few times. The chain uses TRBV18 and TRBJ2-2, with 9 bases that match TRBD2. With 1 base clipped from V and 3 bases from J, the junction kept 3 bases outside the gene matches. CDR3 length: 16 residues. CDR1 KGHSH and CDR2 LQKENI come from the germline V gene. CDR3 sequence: CASSPLAGEDTGELFF. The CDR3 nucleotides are TGTGCCAGCTCACCACTAGCGGGGGAGGACACCGGGGAGCTGTTTTTT.

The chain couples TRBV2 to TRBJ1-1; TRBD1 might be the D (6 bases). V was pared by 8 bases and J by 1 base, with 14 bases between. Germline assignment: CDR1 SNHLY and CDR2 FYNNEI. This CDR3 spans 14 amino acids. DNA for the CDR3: TGTGCCAGCGGACAGAGATTGGCGAACACTGAAGCTTTCTTT. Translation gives CASGQRLANTEAFF.

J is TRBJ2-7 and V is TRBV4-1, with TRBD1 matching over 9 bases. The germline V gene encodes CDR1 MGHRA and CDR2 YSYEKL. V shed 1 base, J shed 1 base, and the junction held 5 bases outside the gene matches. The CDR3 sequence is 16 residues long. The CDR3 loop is CASSQVGGQGSYEQYF. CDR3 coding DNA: TGCGCCAGCAGCCAAGTGGGGGGACAGGGTTCCTACGAGCAGTACTTC.

The CDR3 sequence: CASSLRQPSGANVLTF. The CDR3 DNA follows: TGTGCCAGCAGTCTCAGACAGCCCTCTGGGGCCAACGTCCTGACTTTC. The chain employs TRBV27 and TRBJ2-6; D is possibly TRBD1 (5 bases). Germline V lookup: CDR1 MNHEY, CDR2 SMNVEV (reference sequence). V dropped 5 bases and J dropped 0 bases, with 11 bases sitting between them. This CDR3 has 16 amino acids.

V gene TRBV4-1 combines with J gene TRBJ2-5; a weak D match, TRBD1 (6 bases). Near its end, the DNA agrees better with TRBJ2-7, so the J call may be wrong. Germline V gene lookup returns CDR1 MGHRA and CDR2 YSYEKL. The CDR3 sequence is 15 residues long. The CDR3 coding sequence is TGCGCCAGCAGCCAAGATCCAGTAGGGGGATACGAGCAGTACTTC. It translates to CASSQDPVGGYEQYF.

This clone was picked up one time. The CDR3 reads CAMGNRQDNSYEQYF. CDR3 sequence (DNA): TGTGCCATGGGGAATAGACAGGATAACTCCTACGAGCAGTACTTC. V gene TRBV10-3 combines with J gene TRBJ2-7; D is perhaps TRBD1 (6 bases). Germline V gene sequence: CDR1 ENHRY, CDR2 SYGVKD. V dropped 9 bases and J dropped 0 bases, with 18 bases sitting between them. This CDR3 spans 15 amino acids.

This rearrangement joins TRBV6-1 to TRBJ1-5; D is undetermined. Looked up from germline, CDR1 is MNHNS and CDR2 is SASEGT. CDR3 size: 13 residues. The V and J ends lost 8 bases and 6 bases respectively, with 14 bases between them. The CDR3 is CASVRVLSQPQHF. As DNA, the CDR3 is TGTGCCAGCGTGAGGGTTTTAAGTCAGCCCCAGCATTTT.

In DNA form, the CDR3 reads TGTGCCTGGAGTCGTGACTATGGCTACACCTTC. Translation gives CAWSRDYGYTF. This rearrangement joins TRBV30 to TRBJ1-2, with unresolved D. V was clipped by 2 bases and J by 3 bases, with 4 bases between them. Germline CDR1 GTSNPN, CDR2 SVGIG (reference sequence). The CDR3 sequence is 11 residues long. The complete variable domain, with remaining parts taken from reference TRBV30 and TRBJ1-2, reads SQTIHQWPATLVQPVGSPLSLECTVEGTSNPNLYWYRQAAGRGLQLLFYSVGIGQISSEVPQNLSASRPQDRQFILSSKKLLLSDSGFYLCAWSRDYGYTFGSGTRLTVV.

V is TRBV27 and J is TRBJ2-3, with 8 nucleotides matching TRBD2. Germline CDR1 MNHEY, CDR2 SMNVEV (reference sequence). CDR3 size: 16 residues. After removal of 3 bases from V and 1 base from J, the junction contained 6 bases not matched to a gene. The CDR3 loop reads CASSFSFGGGTDTQYF. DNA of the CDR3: TGTGCCAGCAGTTTTAGCTTCGGGGGGGGCACAGATACGCAGTATTTT.